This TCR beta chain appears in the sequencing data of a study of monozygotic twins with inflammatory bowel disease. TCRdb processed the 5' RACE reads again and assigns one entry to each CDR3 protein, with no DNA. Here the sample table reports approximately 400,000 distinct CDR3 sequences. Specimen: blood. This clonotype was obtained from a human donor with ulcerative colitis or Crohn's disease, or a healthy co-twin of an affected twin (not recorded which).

The CDR3 loop reads CASSTQGRGSDTQYF. The V gene is TRBV5-1, the J gene TRBJ2-3; TCRdb names TRBD1, which stays unverified in the absence of DNA. The CDR3 is made up of 15 amino acids. CDR1 and CDR2 (germline): SGHRS, YFSETQ.